This T cell receptor (beta chain) was sequenced in a study of T cell responses to AZD1222 COVID-19 vaccine. Details on this clone: Its antigen is not known.

Trimming took 11 bases from V and 0 from J; bases not matched to a gene: 9. Germline-derived CDR1 and CDR2 are MNHEY and SVGAGI. This CDR3 spans 15 amino acids. The protocol was immunoSEQ multiplex PCR, while the TCRdb copy is restricted to in-frame clones and leaves out a portion. The repertoire has tens of thousands of clones, roughly 86% of them found once; the top ten carry approximately 4.8%. Findings and caveats of the study: Spike as a whole was targeted by vaccine-associated CD4 TCRs, dominant at 160-218 and 743-854. Breadth and depth of Spike-specific TCRs rose after two AZD1222 doses. The peak T cell response came first, and repertoires were sampled only after it.

The chain is built from TRBV6-5 and TRBJ2-7, with 11 nucleotides matching TRBD1. This receptor was identified in an adult in good health. The sequenced sample was peripheral blood, obtained on day 0 of MenACWY control vaccination. This chain's CDR3 is CAGDSGTGGSYEQYF. CDR3 coding DNA: TGTGCCGGGGACTCCGGGACAGGGGGCTCCTACGAGCAGTACTTC.